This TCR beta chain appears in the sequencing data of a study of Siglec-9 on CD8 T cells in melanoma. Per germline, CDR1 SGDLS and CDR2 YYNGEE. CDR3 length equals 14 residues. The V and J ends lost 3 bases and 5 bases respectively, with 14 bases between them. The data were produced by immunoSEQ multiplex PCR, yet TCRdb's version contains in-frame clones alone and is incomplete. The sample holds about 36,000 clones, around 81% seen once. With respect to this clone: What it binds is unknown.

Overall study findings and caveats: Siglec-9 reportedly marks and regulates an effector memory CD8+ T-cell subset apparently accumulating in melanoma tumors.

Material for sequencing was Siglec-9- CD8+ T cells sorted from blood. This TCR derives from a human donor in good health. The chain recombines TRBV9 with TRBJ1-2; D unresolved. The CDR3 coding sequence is TGTGCCAGCAGCGGCGACGGCTCCCTGTATGGCTACACCTTC. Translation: CASSGDGSLYGYTF.